The 28 T cell receptor beta chains presented below share a single source sample, sequenced in a study of CD8 T cells in Susac syndrome. When the RNA was reverse transcribed, random hexamers were used with an input of about 0.5 to 1 ug. TCRdb processed the immunoSEQ multiplex PCR reads anew with MiXCR; each CDR3 protein has one entry. The sample has under 350,000 distinct CDR3 sequences; 92% are singletons. Sequenced material: CD4+ T cells from PBMCs. The receptors were sampled from a human donor with multiple sclerosis.

CDR3 bases: TGTGCCAGCAGCCGATTAGCGGGAGATCCCACCGGGGAGCTGTTTTTT. It encodes CASSRLAGDPTGELFF. This sequence joins TRBV4-2 and TRBJ2-2; the match to TRBD2 covers 9 bases. Trimming removed 4 bases from V and 4 bases from J; junction bases left unmatched: 7. CDR1 is LGHNA, CDR2 YNFKEQ, per germline. This CDR3 has 16 residues.

The chain employs TRBV24-1 and TRBJ1-2; tentative D call: TRBD1 (6 bases). Trimming removed 6 bases at V and 6 bases at J, with 10 bases between. Germline V gene lookup returns CDR1 KGHDR and CDR2 SFDVKD. The CDR3 is 12 residues long. For the CDR3, the DNA is TGTGCCACCAGTTCAGGGGATGATGGCTACACCTTC. Its translation is CATSSGDDGYTF.

The chain links TRBV15 to TRBJ2-7; D gene ambiguous. The CDR3 length is 18 residues. The V gene lost 0 bases and the J gene lost 0 bases, with 18 bases spanning the gap. CDR1 LNHNV and CDR2 YYDKDF come from the germline V gene (reference sequence). The chain's CDR3 is CATSRDRASPVSSYEQYF. CDR3 coding DNA: TGTGCCACCAGCAGAGATAGGGCTTCCCCAGTAAGCTCCTACGAGCAGTACTTC.

This clonotype was picked up one time. Relative to the germline gene, one junction end is altered; a read error may explain this. The rearrangement uses TRBV12-3 or TRBV12-4 and TRBJ1-1, with D possibly matching TRBD1 (6 bases). The CDR3 spans 15 residues. The CDR3 loop is CASSLPGHLNTEAFF. Here the CDR3 DNA reads TGTGCCAGCAGTTTGCCGGGACACCTGAACACTGAAGCCTTCTTT.

The chain employs TRBV27 and TRBJ1-5, with 7 nucleotides matching TRBD1. Germline values: CDR1 MNHEY, CDR2 SMNVEV (reference sequence). This CDR3 spans 14 amino acids. The junction had 3 bases not matched to a gene; V was cut back by 4 bases and J by 3 bases. The CDR3 here is CASSSTGPNQPQHF. The CDR3 coding sequence is TGTGCCAGCAGTTCGACAGGGCCCAATCAGCCCCAGCATTTT.

V is TRBV11-2 and J is TRBJ1-5; D ambiguous. V lost 5 bases to trimming and J lost 5 bases, with 10 bases between them. This CDR3 contains 13 residues. Germline V lookup: CDR1 SGHAT, CDR2 FQNNGV. CDR3 loop: CASSVGLDQPQHF. CDR3 nucleotides: TGTGCCAGCAGCGTTGGGCTGGATCAGCCCCAGCATTTT.

The chain is built from TRBV4-1 and TRBJ1-2, with 9 bases that match TRBD1. V trimming: 2 bases; J trimming: 5 bases; junction bases outside the gene matches: 9. The CDR3 extends over 16 amino acids. In germline, CDR1 is MGHRA, CDR2 YSYEKL. The CDR3 DNA sequence: TGCGCCAGCAGCCAACCCACCGGGACAGGGAGTTATGGCTACACCTTC. Translating it yields CASSQPTGTGSYGYTF.

This clonotype was counted between two and nine times. CDR3 coding DNA: TGCGCCAGCAGCTTGAAACTAGCGGAACAAGAGACCCAGTACTTC. Its translation: CASSLKLAEQETQYF. This chain connects TRBV5-1 to TRBJ2-5; 8 bases map to TRBD2. Germline assignment: CDR1 SGHRS and CDR2 YFSETQ. CDR3 size: 15 residues. Losses at the gene ends were 1 base for V and 2 bases for J; bases not matched to a gene: 4.

The chain has TRBV2 and TRBJ2-1; 7 bases are shared with TRBD2. Germline CDR1 SNHLY, CDR2 FYNNEI. Trimming at V came to 2 bases and at J to 12 bases, leaving 7 bases not matched to a gene. The CDR3 runs 13 residues. The DNA for the CDR3 is TGTGCCAGCAGTGAACTAGCGGTGAAGGGGCAGTTCTTC. Translation: CASSELAVKGQFF.

The chain employs TRBV12-3 or TRBV12-4 and TRBJ2-2; the match to TRBD1 covers 8 bases. Trimming at V came to 3 bases and at J to 4 bases, leaving 4 bases not matched to a gene. This CDR3 region has 15 residues. The chain's CDR3 is CASSLGQVTTGELFF. The CDR3 DNA follows: TGTGCCAGCAGTTTGGGACAGGTTACCACCGGGGAGCTGTTTTTT.

This clonotype was seen just once. The chain links TRBV30 to TRBJ2-2, with 7 bases fitting TRBD2. Germline V CDR1 and CDR2: GTSNPN, SVGIG (reference sequence). V gave up 3 bases and J gave up 6 bases; unmatched junction bases: 7. CDR3 length equals 14 residues. CDR3 DNA sequence: TGTGCCTGGAGCCGGGGAGGGAGCTCCGGGGAGCTGTTTTTT. It codes for CAWSRGGSSGELFF.

Concerning this clonotype: One end of the junction fails to match germline, which may point to a read error. V gene TRBV7-7 combines with J gene TRBJ2-5, with 7 positions matching TRBD1. Germline V lookup: CDR1 SSHAT, CDR2 FNYEAQ (reference sequence). CDR3 size: 13 residues. This CDR3 is CASSPDRHETQYF. As DNA, the CDR3 is TGTGCTAGCAGCCCGGACAGGCATGAGACCCAGTACTTC.

This clonotype appeared once. The rearrangement uses TRBV30 and TRBJ2-2, with 8 bases lining up with TRBD2. From germline, CDR1 is GTSNPN and CDR2 SVGIG (reference sequence). This CDR3 has 16 amino acids. V lost 0 bases and J lost 5; bases outside the gene matches: 8. The CDR3, as DNA: TGTGCCTGGAGTGTCTCGGGAGGGCCGGGAACCGGGGAGCTGTTTTTT. The encoded protein is CAWSVSGGPGTGELFF.

This chain uses TRBV6-1 with TRBJ1-2, with 9 bases lining up with TRBD1. The germline CDR1 and CDR2 sequences are MNHNS and SASEGT. The CDR3 has 16 residues. Unmatched junction bases numbered 15, after V lost 8 bases and J lost 5 bases. DNA of the CDR3: TGTGCCAGCGCCCGGGGACAGGGCACACTCCGTTATGGCTACACCTTC. Translated, it gives CASARGQGTLRYGYTF.

J is TRBJ1-5 and V is TRBV24-1, with D possibly matching TRBD1 (5 bases). The CDR3 contains 13 residues. V was trimmed by 7 bases and J by 14 bases, leaving 20 bases between them. CDR1 and CDR2 (germline): KGHDR, SFDVKD. The CDR3 here is CATSLGTLKGKHF. The CDR3 DNA follows: TGTGCCACCAGCCTCGGGACTCTGAAGGGTAAGCATTTT.

The rearrangement joins TRBV3-1 to TRBJ2-5; 10 bases are shared with TRBD2. V lost 8 bases, J lost 2 bases, and 8 bases stayed unmatched. Germline-derived CDR1 and CDR2 are LGHDT and YNNKEL (reference sequence). This CDR3 is built from 15 residues. CDR3 sequence (DNA): TGTGCCAGCGGACCGACTAGCGGGCAACAAGAGACCCAGTACTTC. Residues: CASGPTSGQQETQYF.

This sequence joins TRBV5-1 and TRBJ2-7, with a weak D call TRBD1 (5 bases). V was pared by 2 bases and J by 1 base, with 22 bases between. The CDR3 consists of 18 residues. Germline CDR1 is SGHRS and CDR2 is YFSETQ. The CDR3 DNA reads as TGCGCCAGCAGCTTCCGATCGATCGACCTACAGGTATCCTACGAGCAGTACTTC. Residues: CASSFRSIDLQVSYEQYF.

The chain carries TRBV7-8 and TRBJ2-2, with D possibly matching TRBD2 (6 bases). This CDR3 region has 17 residues. V lost 5 bases and J lost 2, with 18 bases in between. Germline assignment: CDR1 SGHVS and CDR2 FQNEAQ. CDR3 region: CASSANGGRINTGELFF. CDR3 nucleotides: TGTGCCAGCAGCGCAAACGGGGGACGGATTAACACCGGGGAGCTGTTTTTT.

The V call is TRBV7-2, the J call TRBJ1-1; 9 bases agree with TRBD1. The V segment lost 3 bases and the J segment 1 base; nucleotides outside the gene matches: 6. There are 16 residues in the CDR3. Germline loops: CDR1 SGHTA, CDR2 FQGNSA. The CDR3 coding sequence is TGTGCCAGCAGCTTCCAATCGACAGGGGGGAACACTGAAGCTTTCTTT. This gives the protein CASSFQSTGGNTEAFF.

CDR3 protein: CASSYWGGASAEAFF. The CDR3, as DNA: TGTGCCAGCAGTTACTGGGGTGGGGCAAGCGCTGAAGCTTTCTTT. The chain is built from TRBV6-5 and TRBJ1-1, with D tentatively TRBD1 (5 bases). Per the germline V gene, CDR1 is MNHEY and CDR2 is SVGAGI. With 1 base removed from V and 6 bases from J, the gap between germline ends came to 15 bases. This CDR3 comprises 15 residues.

The chain combines TRBV29-1 with TRBJ2-1; the match to TRBD2 covers 7 bases. The germline CDR1 and CDR2 sequences are SQVTM and ANQGSEA. Losses at the gene ends were 2 bases for V and 4 bases for J; bases not matched to a gene: 17. This CDR3 has 18 amino acids. The CDR3 loop is CSVERRGTNPITYNEQFF. CDR3 in DNA: TGCAGCGTTGAAAGGCGGGGGACCAACCCAATTACTTACAATGAGCAGTTCTTC.

The rearrangement joins TRBV20-1 to TRBJ1-1; D unclear. CDR3 length equals 13 residues. Looked up from germline, CDR1 is DFQATT and CDR2 is SNEGSKA (reference sequence). This CDR3 reads CSAGGLTNTEAFF. The CDR3 DNA follows: TGCAGCGCGGGTGGCCTCACGAACACTGAAGCTTTCTTT.

This clonotype was counted between two and nine times. The rearrangement links TRBV29-1 to TRBJ2-5, with 9 bases lining up with TRBD2. CDR1 is SQVTM, CDR2 ANQGSEA, per germline. J was trimmed by 5 bases and V by 4 bases; bases with no gene match: 11. The CDR3 spans 15 residues. CDR3 DNA: TGCAGCGTTGGGGTAGCGGGAGTCTCGGGGGAGACCCAGTACTTC. Its translation is CSVGVAGVSGETQYF.

This rearrangement joins TRBV7-9 to TRBJ2-1; maybe TRBD2 (5 bases). V was cut by 3 bases and J by 7 bases, with 7 bases left in between. Per germline, CDR1 SEHNR and CDR2 FQNEAQ (reference sequence). The CDR3 runs to 12 residues. CDR3 sequence (DNA): TGTGCCAGCAGCTTTTCGGGGAATGAGCAGTTCTTC. Its protein is CASSFSGNEQFF.

This clonotype was counted a few times. The chain has TRBV5-4 and TRBJ2-7; D is unclear. The CDR3 is 14 residues long. Trimming took 0 bases from V and 1 from J, leaving 8 bases between them. The germline V gene has CDR1 SGHNT and CDR2 YYREEE (reference sequence). The CDR3 nucleotides read TGTGCCAGCAGCTTGGCGGGTCGATCCTACGAGCAGTACTTC. It codes for CASSLAGRSYEQYF.

The CDR3 is CASSLGTGHYEQYF. The CDR3 bases are TGTGCCAGCAGCTTAGGGACAGGCCACTACGAGCAGTACTTC. The chain has TRBV11-2 and TRBJ2-7; 7 nucleotides line up with TRBD1. CDR3 size: 14 residues. With V trimmed by 1 base and J by 3 bases, 3 bases remained unmatched. CDR1 and CDR2 from the germline V gene are SGHAT and FQNNGV.

The chain is built from TRBV4-3 and TRBJ2-7; D gene ambiguous. V was shortened by 0 bases and J by 0 bases, with 12 bases between the two germline ends. CDR1 and CDR2 (germline): LGHNA, YSLEER. The CDR3 length is 16 residues. This chain's CDR3 is CASSQEAAVPSYEQYF. CDR3 bases: TGCGCCAGCAGCCAAGAGGCGGCGGTTCCCTCCTACGAGCAGTACTTC.

The chain joins TRBV6-2 or TRBV6-3 to TRBJ2-7; D perhaps matches TRBD2 (6 bases). The CDR3 is 14 residues long. The germline gives CDR1 MNHEY, CDR2 SVGEGT. Trimming cost V 8 bases and J 2 bases, with 16 bases left between them. CDR3 nucleotides: TGTGCCAGCGGGAGGAACAGGCTCCCCTACGAGCAGTACTTC. As protein: CASGRNRLPYEQYF.